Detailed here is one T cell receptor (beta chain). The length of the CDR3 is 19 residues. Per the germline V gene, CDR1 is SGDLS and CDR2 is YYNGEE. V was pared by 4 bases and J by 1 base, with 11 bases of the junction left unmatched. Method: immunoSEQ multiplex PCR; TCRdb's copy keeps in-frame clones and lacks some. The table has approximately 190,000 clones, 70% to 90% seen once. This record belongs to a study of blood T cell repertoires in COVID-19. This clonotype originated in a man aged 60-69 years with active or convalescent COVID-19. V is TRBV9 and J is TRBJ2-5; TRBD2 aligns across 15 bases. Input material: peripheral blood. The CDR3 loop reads CASSLRGLAGGSPQETQYF. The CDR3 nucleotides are TGTGCCAGCAGCCTCCGTGGACTAGCGGGGGGGAGTCCCCAAGAGACCCAGTACTTC.